This T cell receptor beta chain was found in a study of metastatic and nonmetastatic thyroid tumors. Across the study: Patients with malignant and benign thyroid disease provided blood and tumor or nodule tissue, whose repertoires were compared. Study observations and caveats: It was reported that TCR beta diversity was significantly higher in malignant thyroid tumors than benign nodules, in blood and tumor.

Germline trimming cut 7 bases from V and 8 bases from J; bases unmatched to any gene: 10. Germline values: CDR1 MNHNS, CDR2 SASEGT. The CDR3 loop spans 13 amino acids. Thyroid surgery had not been preceded by any treatment in any patient. Through MiXCR, TCRdb re-clonotyped the PCR reads. The repertoire consists of 28,000 or so clones, with over 15% occurring once and the leading ten covering about 4%. This clone is medium-sized. Its antigen remains unidentified. The material sequenced was blood. This chain connects TRBV6-1 to TRBJ1-2; 7 bases fit TRBD1. This TCR was sampled from a female donor with papillary thyroid cancer or a benign thyroid nodule (not recorded which). Some clones in this sample may be carry-over from other donors' samples. CDR3 coding DNA: TGTGCCAGCACCGAAACGGGACAGACCGGCTACACCTTC. Amino acid sequence: CASTETGQTGYTF.